This T cell receptor (beta chain) was recovered during a study of PD-L1 blockade in urothelial cancer. Study-level information: At 6 weeks and at 3 weeks (second dose) after treatment start, blood was analyzed. Blood yielded a median of around 150,000 T cells per sample.

Here immunoSEQ multiplex PCR was the method, and the copy in TCRdb shows in-frame clones only, minus some. The sample contains tens of thousands of clones, around 91% of which appear only once. This CDR3 is 14 amino acids long. The time point is: pretreatment peripheral blood. Samples were collected from each patient before treatment and during treatment. Each patient gave between 1 and 8 of them in total. This chain joins TRBV21-1 and TRBJ1-5; the D call TRBD1 from the table was never checked on the DNA. TRBV21-1 is assigned pseudogene status. The sample here was PBMCs, taken around atezolizumab (anti-PD-L1) treatment. The sequence was collected from a man in his sixties with urothelial cancer. The CDR3 region has the DNA TGTGCCAGCAGCAAAACCCCCAGGGATCAGCCCCAGCATTTT. Translation: CASSKTPRDQPQHF.